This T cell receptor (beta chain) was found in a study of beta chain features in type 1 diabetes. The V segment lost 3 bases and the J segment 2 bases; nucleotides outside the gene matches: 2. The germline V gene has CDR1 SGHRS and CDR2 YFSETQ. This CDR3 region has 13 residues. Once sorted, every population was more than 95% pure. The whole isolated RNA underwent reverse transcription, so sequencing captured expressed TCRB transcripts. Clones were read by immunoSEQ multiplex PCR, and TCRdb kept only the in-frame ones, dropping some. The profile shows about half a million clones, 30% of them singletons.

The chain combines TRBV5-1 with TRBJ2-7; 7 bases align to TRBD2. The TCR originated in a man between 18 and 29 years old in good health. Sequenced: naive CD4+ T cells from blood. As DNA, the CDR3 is TGCGCCAGCAGCTCCGGGACTACCTACGAGCAGTACTTC. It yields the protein CASSSGTTYEQYF.